The clone carrying this T cell receptor beta chain was recorded many times. Its antigen is still unknown. The TCR beta CDR3 regions underwent amplification using RNA transcripts as the source. An initial round of RT-PCR targeting the TCR CDR3 relied on the HTBI primer set. A single record per CDR3 protein comes from TCRdb applying MiXCR to the multiplex PCR reads. The data show 660,000 or so distinct CDR3 sequences, approximately 42% seen once. This sample was taken from a study of T cells in Graves' hyperthyroidism and ophthalmopathy. General observations from the study: Blood also carried most thyroid clonotypes expanded above 0.001. A model of 13 V-J features distinguished ophthalmopathy from stable hyperthyroidism. In validation, the model predicted ophthalmopathy. These predictions came a median about 6.5 months before onset.

The CDR3 extends over 13 amino acids. V was cut by 7 bases and J by 3 bases, with 15 bases left in between. Germline CDR1 is DFQATT and CDR2 is SNEGSKA (reference sequence). The source is an adult man with Graves' disease, either hyperthyroidism or ophthalmopathy (not recorded which). The chain has TRBV20-1 and TRBJ1-2; weak D call: TRBD1 (6 bases). Sequencing was done on a sample of peripheral blood or thyroid tissue (not recorded which). CDR3 sequence (DNA): TGCAGTGGTGCCGGGACACCAGACTATGGCTACACCTTC. This translates into CSGAGTPDYGYTF.